The clone carrying this TCR beta chain turned up a few times. Methods used by the authors: For nucleated cells, counts were estimated from reference gene primer amplification. The table came from immunoSEQ multiplex PCR; TCRdb's copy has only in-frame clones and leaves some out. That table gives V, J and clone size, and the DNA gave D and trimming. The repertoire includes under 200,000 clones, over 75% of them detected once, and 10% to 15% sits in the top ten. The data stem from a study of blood T cell repertoires in COVID-19. About the research overall: Acute and convalescent COVID-19 samples came from the United States, Italy and Spain. PBMCs, B-cell-depleted T cells, or T cells provided the cDNA or gDNA that made up the material.

The V end was cut by 0 bases, the J end by 0 bases, with 10 bases between. CDR1 is MNHEY, CDR2 SVGAGI, per germline. The CDR3 runs to 16 residues. This TCR came from a man between 65 and 85 years old who had recovered from COVID-19. The material sequenced was peripheral blood. The rearrangement links TRBV6-5 to TRBJ2-3, with D perhaps matching TRBD1 (6 bases). The CDR3 loop is CASSYSGTTSTDTQYF. The DNA for the CDR3 is TGTGCCAGCAGTTACTCAGGGACAACTAGCACAGATACGCAGTATTTT.